The clone carrying this T cell receptor (beta chain) has more than one count but fewer than ten. Its target is unknown. Trimming pared 1 base from V and 16 bases from J, leaving 20 bases between. Germline V lookup: CDR1 SGHDT, CDR2 YYEEEE. The CDR3 contains 14 residues. TCRdb itself ran the 5' RACE reads through MiXCR, one entry per CDR3 protein. The repertoire has under 400,000 distinct CDR3 sequences, over 20% of them found once; the top ten carry approximately 12%. The sample belongs to a study of T-cell memory formation after mild COVID-19. Study-level findings and limits: A subset of responding clones appeared in pre-infection memory, suggesting cross-reactive memory joined.

Sequenced: PBMCs or a T cell subset sorted from them (not recorded which). This clonotype was obtained from an adult woman who had mild COVID-19 (a few samples of this study predate the infection). Cell type and time point are not known. The V call is TRBV5-6, the J call TRBJ2-2, with D tentatively TRBD1 or TRBD2 (5 bases each). The CDR3, as DNA: TGTGCCAGCAGCTTGTACCTGTTGGGCAGAGGGACGTTTTTT. Protein product: CASSLYLLGRGTFF.